Presented here are 9 T cell receptor beta chains from one specimen sequenced in a study of tumor-infiltrating lymphocytes in oesophageal squamous cell carcinoma. TCRdb itself ran the PCR reads through MiXCR, one entry per CDR3 protein. Of fewer than 4,500 distinct CDR3 sequences in the sample, 13% to 15% were seen once. The sample comprised esophageal tumor tissue. The receptor set was obtained from a male donor with esophageal squamous cell carcinoma.

In this sample, this clonotype is medium-sized. The chain recombines TRBV5-1 with TRBJ2-7; 7 nucleotides line up with TRBD1. The CDR3 consists of 12 residues. CDR1 is SGHRS and CDR2 is YFSETQ in the germline V gene. J lost 7 bases, V lost 0 bases, and 1 base had no gene match. CDR3 sequence: CASSLGTGEQYF. CDR3 nucleotides: TGCGCCAGCAGCTTGGGGACAGGAGAGCAGTACTTC. The whole variable domain, filled in from reference TRBV5-1 and TRBJ2-7, reads KAGVTQTPRYLIKTRGQQVTLSCSPISGHRSVSWYQQTPGQGLQFLFEYFSETQRNKGNFPGRFSGRQFSNSRSEMNVSTLELGDSALYLCASSLGTGEQYFGPGTRLTVT.

This clonotype ranks as medium-sized. The J gene is TRBJ2-7, the V gene TRBV5-1; 11 positions agree with TRBD2. The CDR3 totals 16 residues. Unmatched junction bases numbered 11, after V lost 4 bases and J lost 5 bases. CDR1 SGHRS and CDR2 YFSETQ come from the germline V gene. Here the CDR3 reads CASSVKPGTSGDEQYF. The CDR3, as DNA: TGCGCCAGCAGCGTTAAGCCCGGGACTAGCGGAGACGAGCAGTACTTC.

In the case of this clonotype: A read error is likely, as this CDR3 ends without the conserved phenylalanine or tryptophan. The DNA is left out, because the CDR3 cannot be placed on it with certainty; the CDR3 is given as TCRdb lists it. The chain joins TRBV7-2 to TRBJ2-6. The CDR3 has 13 amino acids, counting both end residues. CDR1 and CDR2 from the germline V gene are SGHTA and FQGNSA. CDR3 loop: CASSRSYEQYFGN.

This clonotype was picked up many times. The chain joins TRBV5-1 to TRBJ2-6; D ambiguous. The CDR3 runs to 16 residues. Germline loops: CDR1 SGHRS, CDR2 YFSETQ. V dropped 4 bases and J dropped 2 bases, with 13 bases sitting between them. Here the CDR3 DNA reads TGCGCCAGCAGCCCCAGCGTGGGTGCTGGGGCCAACGTCCTGACTTTC. Its translation is CASSPSVGAGANVLTF.

This clonotype is medium-sized by share. The chain carries TRBV12-3 or TRBV12-4 and TRBJ1-5, with a tentative D call TRBD1 (5 bases). The V gene lost 6 bases and the J gene lost 4 bases, with 10 bases spanning the gap. This CDR3 has 13 amino acids. In DNA form, the CDR3 reads TGTGCCAGCAGCAAGACAGCAAATCAGCCCCAGCATTTT. Amino acids: CASSKTANQPQHF.

At least ten counts were recorded for this clonotype. This CDR3 reads CASSYSSRGRVNTEAFF. The CDR3, as DNA: TGTGCCAGCAGTTACAGTAGCCGAGGCAGGGTGAACACTGAAGCTTTCTTT. The chain links TRBV6-2 or TRBV6-3 to TRBJ1-1; TRBD1 is a possible D gene (5 bases). Germline CDR1 MNHEY, CDR2 SVGEGT. The V gene lost 2 bases and the J gene lost 0 bases, with 16 bases spanning the gap. This CDR3 region has 17 residues.

Note on this clonotype: This CDR3 is missing its conserved last phenylalanine or tryptophan, likely due to a read error. The limits of the CDR3 on the DNA are not certain, so only TCRdb's listed CDR3 is given. V is TRBV11-2 and J is TRBJ2-1. 9 amino acids form the CDR3, both terminal residues included. CDR1 is SGHAT and CDR2 is FQNNGV in the germline V gene. The CDR3 sequence: CASSFTWEL.

This clonotype was seen only a few times. This is likely a read error, given that the CDR3 carries no conserved phenylalanine or tryptophan at its end. The DNA is left out, because the CDR3 cannot be placed on it with certainty; the CDR3 is given as TCRdb lists it. This sequence joins TRBV25-1 and TRBJ2-7. CDR1 and CDR2 from the germline V gene are MGHDK and SYGVNS. The CDR3 length is 15 residues, termini included. The CDR3 is CASSEYVAVGYTFGS.

By its share, this clonotype is medium-sized. This chain uses TRBV12-3 or TRBV12-4 with TRBJ1-4; weak D call: TRBD1 (5 bases). This CDR3 spans 13 amino acids. Trimming removed 6 bases at V and 15 bases at J, with 20 bases between. CDR3 DNA: TGTGCCAGCAGATTACAACAGGCCCCAGAGGTGTTTTTT. Protein: CASRLQQAPEVFF.